This T cell receptor beta chain was profiled in a study of naive and memory T cell subsets. The study, taken as a whole, reports: The RNA method is potentially sensitive to activation and differentiation changes.

The SP2 primer and nested alpha and beta constant region primers amplified ligated cDNA in four rounds. Alpha and beta constant region primers primed reverse transcription for blood and skin samples. TCRdb used MiXCR to reprocess the UMI-ligation and nested PCR reads, holding one entry per CDR3 protein. The sample holds over 20,000 distinct CDR3 sequences, 5.2% seen once. TCR cDNA received a 3' ligated oligonucleotide that carried a UMI. Adult healthy volunteers gave 2.5 ml peripheral blood for whole-blood RNA. Regarding this clonotype: What it recognizes is unknown.

The TCR originated in an adult in good health. Sequenced sample: blood.

CDR3 region: CASGQDDEKLFF. CDR3 nucleotides: TGTGCCAGCGGACAGGATGACGAAAAACTGTTTTTT. The chain uses TRBV6-2 or TRBV6-3 and TRBJ1-4; 7 nucleotides agree with TRBD1. The germline gives CDR1 MNHEY, CDR2 SVGEGT. With 8 bases clipped from V and 8 bases from J, the junction kept 5 bases outside the gene matches. The CDR3 covers 12 residues.